This TCR beta chain was observed in a study of T cell repertoires in cytomegalovirus infection. Study overall: Well-studied HLA-B-restricted CMV epitopes were used in the study alongside recently identified HLA-C-restricted ones. A matching HLA type, together with CMV infection, was signaled by public TCR beta signatures. Notes on the study in general: Dominating the ex vivo response were HLA-C-restricted CMV-specific TCR beta clonotypes. Identification of carriers of CMV plus the relevant HLA was achieved through cumulative public TCR beta family frequency.

TCRdb independently ran MiXCR on the reads; one entry per CDR3 protein. The sample includes 300,000 to 400,000 distinct CDR3 sequences, about 28% of them seen just once. This clonotype was detected many times. Its antigen is still unknown. Trimming took 6 bases from V and 5 from J, leaving 14 bases between them. The CDR3 totals 14 residues. CDR1 is SGHTA, CDR2 FQGNSA, per germline. The rearrangement uses TRBV7-2 and TRBJ2-1; a weak D match, TRBD2 (6 bases). The clonotype was recovered from a human donor in good health (CMV status not recorded). Some clones in this sample may be carry-over from other donors' samples. The starting material was cultured PBMCs, obtained from culture after CMV antigen stimulation. In DNA, the CDR3 is TGTGCCAGCAGAAATCCGGGACTCGACAATGAGCAGTTCTTC. Translation: CASRNPGLDNEQFF.